Each of the 18 T cell receptor beta chains below was sequenced from the same sample in a study of CD8+ T cells in alopecia areata. Treatment reported: oral pan-JAK inhibitor, 5-10 mg twice daily. cDNA prepared by RNA extraction and subsequent reverse transcription served as the template for sequencing. Sequenced by immunoSEQ multiplex PCR; TCRdb stores in-frame clones only, minus some. Found here are some 200,000 clones, 55% to 75% of them singletons; the top ten hold 5.5%. The material sequenced was CD4+ T cells sorted from blood, taken at week 24, from a patient treated with tofacitinib. The receptor set was obtained from a human donor with alopecia areata.

The chain recombines TRBV10-3 with TRBJ2-1, with 7 bases lining up with TRBD2. The J segment lost 9 bases and the V segment lost 4 bases, leaving 9 bases of the junction unmatched. Germline V gene lookup returns CDR1 ENHRY and CDR2 SYGVKD. The CDR3 is made up of 14 amino acids. In DNA, the CDR3 is TGTGCCATCAGTGGAGCGGGGACCCTGGGTGAGCAGTTCTTC. Protein product: CAISGAGTLGEQFF.

The gene calls are TRBV28 and TRBJ2-7; 7 nucleotides match TRBD1. This CDR3 comprises 14 residues. CDR1 and CDR2 from the germline V gene are MDHEN and SYDVKM. The V and J ends lost 5 bases and 2 bases, in that order; junction bases with no gene match: 6. CDR3 sequence reads: CASSPGTETYEQYF. CDR3 bases: TGTGCCAGCAGTCCCGGGACAGAGACCTACGAGCAGTACTTC.

The chain carries TRBV9 and TRBJ2-7; tentative D call: TRBD2 (5 bases). V lost 3 bases and J lost 3, with 10 bases in between. CDR1 and CDR2 (germline): SGDLS, YYNGEE. The CDR3 runs to 13 residues. CDR3 bases: TGTGCCAGCAGCGGAGGACTGGACTACGAGCAGTACTTC. As protein: CASSGGLDYEQYF.

This CDR3 reads CASSGAGEVYNEQFF. The CDR3 region has the DNA TGTGCCAGCAGCGGAGCGGGAGAGGTCTACAATGAGCAGTTCTTC. The rearrangement uses TRBV6-5 and TRBJ2-1; 8 bases fit TRBD2. The V segment lost 6 bases and the J segment 3 bases; nucleotides outside the gene matches: 7. This CDR3 comprises 15 residues. Germline V gene lookup returns CDR1 MNHEY and CDR2 SVGAGI.

The chain has TRBV2 and TRBJ2-2; 8 bases line up with TRBD2. This CDR3 is 16 amino acids long. Germline CDR1 SNHLY, CDR2 FYNNEI. After removal of 7 bases from V and 6 bases from J, the junction contained 13 bases not matched to a gene. CDR3: CASKPRGTSLSGELFF. CDR3 sequence (DNA): TGTGCCAGCAAACCTCGGGGGACTAGTCTGTCCGGGGAGCTGTTTTTT.

The rearrangement uses TRBV9 and TRBJ2-1; D is possibly TRBD2 (5 bases). CDR3 length: 16 residues. The V end was cut by 4 bases, the J end by 6 bases, with 20 bases between. Germline values: CDR1 SGDLS, CDR2 YYNGEE. CDR3 bases: TGTGCCAGCAGCACCCAAGCTGCGGGCTTTGGCAATGAGCAGTTCTTC. Its protein product is CASSTQAAGFGNEQFF.

The rearrangement links TRBV19 to TRBJ1-2, with 7 positions matching TRBD1. Per the germline V gene, CDR1 is LNHDA and CDR2 is SQIVND (reference sequence). The V and J ends lost 3 bases and 6 bases, in that order; junction bases with no gene match: 4. The CDR3 covers 13 residues. The CDR3 spells CASSIGRGDGYTF. The DNA of the CDR3 is TGTGCCAGTAGTATCGGCAGGGGGGATGGCTACACCTTC.

The chain is built from TRBV5-1 and TRBJ1-1; D gene unclear. Trimming shortened V by 4 bases and J by 5 bases, and 15 bases separated the two germline ends. Germline-derived CDR1 and CDR2 are SGHRS and YFSETQ. The CDR3 is 14 residues long. Written as DNA, the CDR3 is TGCGCCAGCAGCAAAGGTACGGGGAGTACTGAAGCTTTCTTT. Translating gives CASSKGTGSTEAFF.

This clone was seen more than once but under ten times. The rearrangement joins TRBV9 to TRBJ1-3; D unresolved. This CDR3 is 16 amino acids long. The V end lost 0 bases, the J end lost 4 bases, and 14 bases lay between the germline ends. Germline assignment: CDR1 SGDLS and CDR2 YYNGEE. In nucleotides, the CDR3 is TGTGCCAGCAGCGTAGATTCTGCCAGAGGAGGAAACACCATATATTTT. Protein: CASSVDSARGGNTIYF.

This clone appeared once. The chain couples TRBV6-5 to TRBJ2-5; TRBD2 aligns across 11 bases. The ends lost 2 bases at V and 7 bases at J; junction bases unmatched: 6. This CDR3 is 15 amino acids long. The germline gives CDR1 MNHEY, CDR2 SVGAGI. This CDR3 is CASSYTRLAGTTQYF. The CDR3 bases are TGTGCCAGCAGTTACACCCGACTAGCGGGAACGACCCAGTACTTC.

The CDR3 bases are TGTGCCAGCAGCCATCAGGAGTACAGGGAAGGGAACGAGCAGTACTTC. Translating it yields CASSHQEYREGNEQYF. The chain employs TRBV13 and TRBJ2-7; weak D call: TRBD1 (6 bases). Germline CDR1 PRHDT, CDR2 FYEKMQ (reference sequence). The germline V and J ends were trimmed by 5 bases and 5 bases, with 22 bases remaining between them. The CDR3 is 16 residues long.

The chain is built from TRBV7-9 and TRBJ2-3; D is undetermined. Deletions cut 6 bases from V and 3 bases from J, with 22 bases between. The CDR3 spans 17 residues. Germline-derived CDR1 and CDR2 are SEHNR and FQNEAQ (reference sequence). CDR3 loop: CASRPPPSIRSTDTQYF. The CDR3 DNA reads as TGTGCCAGCAGGCCACCCCCTTCAATCCGGAGTACAGATACGCAGTATTTT.

The sample holds a few counts of this clone. This chain links TRBV2 with TRBJ2-5; 7 bases fit TRBD1. Germline values: CDR1 SNHLY, CDR2 FYNNEI. There are 13 residues in the CDR3. Trimming took 6 bases from V and 5 from J; bases not matched to a gene: 6. In nucleotides, the CDR3 is TGTGCCAGCAGCTCCGACAGGGCGGAGACCCAGTACTTC. This translates into CASSSDRAETQYF.

V is TRBV20-1 and J is TRBJ2-1, with D maybe TRBD1 (5 bases). Trimming shortened V by 6 bases and J by 6 bases, and 9 bases separated the two germline ends. The CDR3 has 11 amino acids. Germline CDR1 DFQATT, CDR2 SNEGSKA (reference sequence). CDR3 loop: CSAVRVNEQFF. In DNA form, the CDR3 reads TGCAGTGCGGTCAGGGTCAATGAGCAGTTCTTC.

V usage is TRBV7-2 and J usage is TRBJ1-5; D uncertain. In germline, CDR1 is SGHTA, CDR2 FQGNSA. V lost 2 bases and J lost 2, with 7 bases in between. The CDR3 extends over 14 amino acids. CDR3 sequence: CASSLSMGNQPQHF. The DNA for the CDR3 is TGTGCCAGCAGCTTAAGTATGGGCAATCAGCCCCAGCATTTT.

This chain connects TRBV7-4 to TRBJ2-7; TRBD1 matches 11 bases. V gave up 0 bases and J gave up 1 base; unmatched junction bases: 11. The CDR3 sequence is 19 residues long. Per the germline V gene, CDR1 is SGHVT and CDR2 is SQSDAQ. CDR3 region: CASSLARDRGLRSSYEQYF. CDR3 coding DNA: TGTGCCAGCAGCTTAGCCCGGGACAGGGGGTTGCGTTCGTCCTACGAGCAGTACTTC.

This chain links TRBV9 with TRBJ2-7, with D possibly matching TRBD1 (6 bases). V lost 0 bases to trimming and J lost 4 bases, with 17 bases between them. The V gene's germline CDR1 is SGDLS and CDR2 YYNGEE. The CDR3 extends over 16 amino acids. The CDR3 DNA is TGTGCCAGCAGCGTAGGGGGACGGGACACTGGATACGAGCAGTACTTC. Its protein is CASSVGGRDTGYEQYF.

The chain couples TRBV4-3 to TRBJ2-7; D may be TRBD2 (5 bases). V gave up 0 bases and J gave up 7 bases, with 16 bases separating them. This CDR3 has 15 residues. CDR1 and CDR2 (germline): LGHNA, YSLEER. In nucleotides, the CDR3 is TGCGCCAGCAGCCAAGAAGGTCGTTTGGGGAGAGAGCAGTACTTC. Its translation: CASSQEGRLGREQYF.